This T cell receptor (beta chain) was identified in a study of tumor and adjacent non-tumor tissue in lung cancer. The template was RNA from unsorted bulk tissue. Points on this clonotype: A read error may explain this, as a much larger clone is one base away.

The library came from three nested PCR rounds adapted from ARM-PCR protocols. TCRdb re-derived calls from the multiplex PCR reads in MiXCR, one entry per CDR3 protein. The top ten clones hold about 40% of a sample with over 100,000 distinct CDR3 sequences, more than 70% of them seen once. The receptor's source is a woman aged 55-69 years with non-small cell lung cancer. Source material: lung tumor tissue.

The CDR3 sequence is CASSRDNHNEQFF. DNA for the CDR3: TGCGCCAGCAGCCGCGACAACCACAATGAGCAGTTCTTC. This chain connects TRBV4-3 to TRBJ2-1; D not resolved. Between the trimmed V and J ends, which lost 4 bases and 5 bases, there was a span of 9 bases. The CDR3 totals 13 residues. The V gene's germline CDR1 is LGHNA and CDR2 YSLEER.